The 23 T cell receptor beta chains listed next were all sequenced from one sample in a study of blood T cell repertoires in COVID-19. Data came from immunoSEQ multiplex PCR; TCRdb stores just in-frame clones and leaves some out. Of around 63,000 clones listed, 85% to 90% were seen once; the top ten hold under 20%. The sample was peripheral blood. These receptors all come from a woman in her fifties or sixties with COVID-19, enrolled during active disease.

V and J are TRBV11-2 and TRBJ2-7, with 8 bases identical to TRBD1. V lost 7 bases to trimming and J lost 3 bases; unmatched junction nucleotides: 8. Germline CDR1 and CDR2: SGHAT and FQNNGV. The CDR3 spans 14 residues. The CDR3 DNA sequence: TGTGCCAGCACCTATGGGACAGGAGGCTACGAGCAGTACTTC. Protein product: CASTYGTGGYEQYF.

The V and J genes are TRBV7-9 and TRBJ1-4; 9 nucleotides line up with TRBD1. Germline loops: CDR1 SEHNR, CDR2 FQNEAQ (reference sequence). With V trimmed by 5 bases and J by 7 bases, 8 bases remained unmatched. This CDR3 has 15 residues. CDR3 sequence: CASSRSATGGEKLFF. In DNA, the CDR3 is TGTGCCAGCAGCCGATCAGCGACAGGGGGTGAAAAACTGTTTTTT.

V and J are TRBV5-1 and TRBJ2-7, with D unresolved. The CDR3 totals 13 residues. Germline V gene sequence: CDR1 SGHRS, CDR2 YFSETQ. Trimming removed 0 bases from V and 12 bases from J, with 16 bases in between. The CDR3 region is CASSLEDEPSWYF. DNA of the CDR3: TGCGCCAGCAGCTTGGAGGATGAACCTAGTTGGTACTTC.

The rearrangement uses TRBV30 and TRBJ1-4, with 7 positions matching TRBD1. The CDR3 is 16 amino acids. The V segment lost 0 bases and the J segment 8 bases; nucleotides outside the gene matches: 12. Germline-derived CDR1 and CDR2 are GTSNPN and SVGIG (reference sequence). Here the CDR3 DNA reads TGTGCCTGGAGTGTTGGTAATACAGGGGAAAGGGAAAAACTGTTTTTT. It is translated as CAWSVGNTGEREKLFF.

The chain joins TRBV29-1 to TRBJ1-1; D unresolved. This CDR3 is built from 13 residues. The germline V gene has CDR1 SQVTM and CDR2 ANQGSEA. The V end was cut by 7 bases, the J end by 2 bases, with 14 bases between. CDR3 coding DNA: TGCAGCGGCCAAGGAGGGATCAACACTGAAGCTTTCTTT. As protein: CSGQGGINTEAFF.

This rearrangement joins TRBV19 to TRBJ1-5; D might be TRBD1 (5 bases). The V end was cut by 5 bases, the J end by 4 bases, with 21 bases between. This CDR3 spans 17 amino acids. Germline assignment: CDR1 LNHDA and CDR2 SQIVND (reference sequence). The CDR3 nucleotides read TGTGCCAGTAGTTCACCACCCGGGACTACCTTTAATCAGCCCCAGCATTTT. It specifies CASSSPPGTTFNQPQHF.

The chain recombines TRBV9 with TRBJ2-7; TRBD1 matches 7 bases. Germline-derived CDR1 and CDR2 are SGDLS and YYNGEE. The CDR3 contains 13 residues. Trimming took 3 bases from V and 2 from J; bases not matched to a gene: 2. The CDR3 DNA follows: TGTGCCAGCAGCGGACAGGGTGCCTACGAGCAGTACTTC. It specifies CASSGQGAYEQYF. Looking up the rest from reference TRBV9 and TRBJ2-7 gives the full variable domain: DSGVTQTPKHLITATGQRVTLRCSPRSGDLSVYWYQQSLDQGLQFLIQYYNGEERAKGNILERFSAQQFPDLHSELNLSSLELGDSALYFCASSGQGAYEQYFGPGTRLTVT.

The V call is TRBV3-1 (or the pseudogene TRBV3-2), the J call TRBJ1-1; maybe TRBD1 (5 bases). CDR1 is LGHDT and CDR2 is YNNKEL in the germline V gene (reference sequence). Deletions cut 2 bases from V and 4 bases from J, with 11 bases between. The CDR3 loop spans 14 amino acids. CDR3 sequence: CASSQPTGGTEAFF. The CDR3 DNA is TGTGCCAGCAGCCAACCGACGGGGGGCACTGAAGCTTTCTTT.

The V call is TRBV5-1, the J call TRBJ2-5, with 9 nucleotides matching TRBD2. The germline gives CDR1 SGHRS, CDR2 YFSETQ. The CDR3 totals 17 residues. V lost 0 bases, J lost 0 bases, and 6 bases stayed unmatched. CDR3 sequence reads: CASSLALLAGDQETQYF. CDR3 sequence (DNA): TGCGCCAGCAGCTTGGCTCTTTTAGCGGGAGACCAAGAGACCCAGTACTTC.

The CDR3 is CASSSPTSGRPKTQYF. The CDR3, as DNA: TGTGCCAGCAGTTCCCCGACTAGCGGGAGACCGAAGACCCAGTACTTC. The chain has TRBV6-2 or TRBV6-3 and TRBJ2-5; 12 bases agree with TRBD2. The CDR3 covers 16 residues. V gave up 4 bases and J gave up 6 bases; unmatched junction bases: 9. Germline CDR1 and CDR2: MNHEY and SVGEGT.

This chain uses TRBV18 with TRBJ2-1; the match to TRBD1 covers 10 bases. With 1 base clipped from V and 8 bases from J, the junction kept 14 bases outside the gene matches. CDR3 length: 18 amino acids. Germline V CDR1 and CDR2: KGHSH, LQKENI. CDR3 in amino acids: CASSPLGQGPTTGYEQFF. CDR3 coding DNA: TGTGCCAGCTCACCACTGGGACAGGGGCCAACCACAGGCTATGAGCAGTTCTTC.

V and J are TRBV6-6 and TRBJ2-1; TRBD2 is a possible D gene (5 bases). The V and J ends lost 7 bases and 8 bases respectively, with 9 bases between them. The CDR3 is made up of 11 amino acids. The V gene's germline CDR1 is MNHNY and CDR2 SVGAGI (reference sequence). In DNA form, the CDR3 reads TGTGCCAGCAAGAGGCGGGATGAGCAGTTCTTC. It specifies CASKRRDEQFF.

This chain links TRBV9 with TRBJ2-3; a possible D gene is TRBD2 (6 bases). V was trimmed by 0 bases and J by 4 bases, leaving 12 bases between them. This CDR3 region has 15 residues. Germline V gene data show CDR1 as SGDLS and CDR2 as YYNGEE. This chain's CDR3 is CASSVAGWEADTQYF. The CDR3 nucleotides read TGTGCCAGCAGCGTAGCTGGGTGGGAGGCAGATACGCAGTATTTT.

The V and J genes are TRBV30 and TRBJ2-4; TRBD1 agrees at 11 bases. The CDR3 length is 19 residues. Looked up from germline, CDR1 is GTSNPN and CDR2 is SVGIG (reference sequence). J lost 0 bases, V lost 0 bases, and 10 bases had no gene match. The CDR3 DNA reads TGTGCCTGGAGTGTGGGGACAGGGGGAAGATCGGTAGCCAAAAACATTCAGTACTTC. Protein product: CAWSVGTGGRSVAKNIQYF.

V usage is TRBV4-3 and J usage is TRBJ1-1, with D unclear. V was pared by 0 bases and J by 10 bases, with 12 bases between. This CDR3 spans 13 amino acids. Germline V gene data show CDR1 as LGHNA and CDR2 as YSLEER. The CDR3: CASSQDFPGGAFF. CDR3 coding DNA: TGCGCCAGCAGCCAAGATTTCCCCGGCGGAGCTTTCTTT.

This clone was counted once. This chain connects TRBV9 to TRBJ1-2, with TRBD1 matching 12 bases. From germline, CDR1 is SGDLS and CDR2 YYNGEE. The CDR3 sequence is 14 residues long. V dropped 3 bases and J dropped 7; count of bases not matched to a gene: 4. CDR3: CASSEGQGAIGYTF. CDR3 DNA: TGTGCCAGCAGCGAGGGACAGGGGGCCATTGGCTACACCTTC.

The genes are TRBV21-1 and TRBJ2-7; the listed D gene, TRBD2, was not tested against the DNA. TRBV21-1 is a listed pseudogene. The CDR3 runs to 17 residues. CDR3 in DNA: TGTGCCAGCAGCATCCACAGGACCGCTAGCGGTTGCTACGAGCAGTACTTC. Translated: CASSIHRTASGCYEQYF.

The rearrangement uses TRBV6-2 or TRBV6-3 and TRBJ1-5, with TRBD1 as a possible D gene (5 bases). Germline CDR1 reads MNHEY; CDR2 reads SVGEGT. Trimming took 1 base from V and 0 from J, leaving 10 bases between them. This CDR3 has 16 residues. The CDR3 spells CASSYFGGNSNQPQHF. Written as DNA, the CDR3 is TGTGCCAGCAGTTACTTCGGGGGGAATAGCAATCAGCCCCAGCATTTT.

CDR3 protein: CASSSNRQANSYNEQFF. DNA for the CDR3: TGTGCCAGCAGTTCCAACCGACAGGCTAACTCCTACAATGAGCAGTTCTTC. The chain is built from TRBV6-2 or TRBV6-3 and TRBJ2-1; D is perhaps TRBD1 (6 bases). The CDR3 covers 17 residues. V was trimmed by 4 bases and J by 0 bases, leaving 16 bases between them. The V gene's germline CDR1 is MNHEY and CDR2 SVGEGT.

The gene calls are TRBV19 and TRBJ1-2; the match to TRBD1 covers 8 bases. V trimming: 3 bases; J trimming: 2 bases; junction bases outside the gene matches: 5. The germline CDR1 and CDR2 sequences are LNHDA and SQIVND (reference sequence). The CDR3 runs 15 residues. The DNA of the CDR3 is TGTGCCAGTAGTATCAGCAGGGGGCCCAACTATGGCTACACCTTC. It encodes CASSISRGPNYGYTF.

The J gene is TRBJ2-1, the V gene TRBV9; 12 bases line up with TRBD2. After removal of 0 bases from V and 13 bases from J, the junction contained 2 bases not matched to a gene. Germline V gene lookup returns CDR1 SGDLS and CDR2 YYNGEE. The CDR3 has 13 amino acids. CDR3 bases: TGTGCCAGCAGCGTAGGACTAGCGGGAGCTCAGTTCTTC. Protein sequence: CASSVGLAGAQFF.

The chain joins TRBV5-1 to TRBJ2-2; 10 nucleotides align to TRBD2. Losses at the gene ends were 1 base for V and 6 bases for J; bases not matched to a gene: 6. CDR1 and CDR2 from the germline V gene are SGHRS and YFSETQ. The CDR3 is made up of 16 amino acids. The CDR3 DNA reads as TGCGCCAGCAGCTTGAGTCCTAGCGGGAGTTCCGGGGAGCTGTTTTTT. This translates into CASSLSPSGSSGELFF.

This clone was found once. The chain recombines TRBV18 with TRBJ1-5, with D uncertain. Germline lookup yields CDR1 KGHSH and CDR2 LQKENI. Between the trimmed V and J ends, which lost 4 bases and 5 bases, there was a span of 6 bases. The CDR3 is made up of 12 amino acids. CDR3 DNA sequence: TGTGCCAGCTCACGGGCTGATCAGCCCCAGCATTTT. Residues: CASSRADQPQHF.